The rows below give T cell receptor beta chains drawn from one sample of a study of T-cell memory formation after mild COVID-19. TCRdb fed the 5' RACE reads into MiXCR, producing one record per CDR3 protein. The sample lists about 190,000 distinct CDR3 sequences, over 20% occurring once. Sequencing was done on a sample of PBMCs or a T cell subset sorted from them (not recorded which). These receptors were taken from an adult woman who had mild COVID-19 (a few samples of this study predate the infection). Cell type and time point are not known. Each CDR3 is given with its conserved first and last residue. D genes are given only for firm matches. Size is omitted from some rows. Given values are once, few, many or a class for expanded clones.

>TRBV7-8|few|TRBJ1-2|TRBD1
TGTGCCAGCAGCTCCGGGACAGGGGTTCATTATGGCTACACCTTC
CASSSGTGVHYGYTF
>TRBV6-6|-|TRBJ1-1|-
TGTGCCAGCCGCGGGGGTTACACTGAAGCTTTCTTT
CASRGGYTEAFF
>TRBV5-5|many|TRBJ2-7|TRBD2
TGTGCCAGCAGCCGTGTCGCGGGAGGACTCTACGAGCAGTACTTC
CASSRVAGGLYEQYF
>TRBV7-9|-|TRBJ1-5|-
TGTGCCAGCAGCCCCCCATATAGCAATCAGCCCCAGCATTTT
CASSPPYSNQPQHF
>TRBV27|few|TRBJ2-7|TRBD2
TGTGCCAGCAGTTATAGCTCGCGGGGGTACGAGCAGTACTTC
CASSYSSRGYEQYF
>TRBV20-1|many|TRBJ2-7|TRBD1
TGCAGTGCTCGACAGGGGTCCTCCTACGAGCAGTACTTC
CSARQGSSYEQYF
>TRBV4-2|few|TRBJ2-7|TRBD2
TGTGCCAGCAGCCCGGGACTAGCGAACTCCTACGAGCAGTACTTC
CASSPGLANSYEQYF
>TRBV24-1|-|TRBJ2-1|-
TGTGCCACCAGTGATCCTGCGGTGCGACCGTACAATGAGCAGTTCTTC
CATSDPAVRPYNEQFF
>TRBV25-1|few|TRBJ2-1|TRBD1
TGTGCCAGCAGTGAATGGGGACAGGGGAACAATGAGCAGTTCTTC
CASSEWGQGNNEQFF
>TRBV12-3/TRBV12-4|-|TRBJ2-3|TRBD2
TGTGCCAGCAGTGAGGGACTAGCGGACACAGATACGCAGTATTTT
CASSEGLADTDTQYF
>TRBV24-1|-|TRBJ1-5|-
TGTGCCACCAGTGATGGGGACATATATCAGCCCCAGCATTTT
CATSDGDIYQPQHF
>TRBV11-3|-|TRBJ1-2|-
TGTGCCAGCGGCCGAGAGGGTAACTATGGCTACACCTTC
CASGREGNYGYTF
>TRBV30|-|TRBJ2-1|TRBD2
TGTGCCTGGATCAGGGCAAGCGGGGCGGTCTACAATGAGCAGTTCTTC
CAWIRASGAVYNEQFF
>TRBV6-1|-|TRBJ1-5|-
TGTGCCAGCAGTGAAGCCGTGGGACGGTATAGCAATCAGCCCCAGCATTTT
CASSEAVGRYSNQPQHF
>TRBV7-8|-|TRBJ1-1|-
TGTGCCAGCAGCGAAGCTGGCAATTTGAACACTGAAGCTTTCTTT
CASSEAGNLNTEAFF
>TRBV7-9|many|TRBJ2-2|TRBD2
TGTGCCAGCAGCGTAAACCTAGCGGGAGTCGCCGGGGAGCTGTTTTTT
CASSVNLAGVAGELFF
>TRBV6-5|many|TRBJ2-7|TRBD2
TGTGCCAGCAGTTTGACTAGCGGGAGGGCCTCCGTCGAGCAGTACTTC
CASSLTSGRASVEQYF
>TRBV6-5|few|TRBJ1-2|TRBD1
TGTGCCAGCAGTTACCACAGGGGATCTGATAGATTCTACACCTTC
CASSYHRGSDRFYTF
>TRBV4-1|-|TRBJ2-1|-
TGCGCCAGCAGCCAAGGGGACTCTTCTTATGAGCAGTTCTTC
CASSQGDSSYEQFF
>TRBV6-4|-|TRBJ2-3|-
TGTGCCACCTCAGCGTTCAGTACTAGCACAGATACGCAGTATTTT
CATSAFSTSTDTQYF
>TRBV6-5|-|TRBJ2-1|TRBD2
TGTGCCAGCAGTCCCTCACATTCGGGAGGCCATGAGCAGTTCTTC
CASSPSHSGGHEQFF
>TRBV4-1|-|TRBJ1-2|-
TGCGACAGCAGCCAGAGCTGGGACGAGGTCGGCTATGGCTACACCTTC
CDSSQSWDEVGYGYTF
>TRBV30|few|TRBJ2-3|-
TGTGCCTGGAGTGTCGATACGCAGTATTTT
CAWSVDTQYF
>TRBV28|many|TRBJ1-5|-
TGTGCCAGCACCGACATAAGATTAAGCAATCAGCCCCAGCATTTT
CASTDIRLSNQPQHF
>TRBV13|-|TRBJ1-4|-
TGTGCCAGCAGCTTAGGTCAGAATCGGGAAAAACTGTTTTTT
CASSLGQNREKLFF
>TRBV7-9|medium-sized|TRBJ2-1|-
TGTGCCAGCAGCTTAGCTTTCGGCGGCGACAATGAGCAGTTCTTC
CASSLAFGGDNEQFF
>TRBV7-9|many|TRBJ2-1|TRBD2
TGTGCCAGCAGCTGGACTAGCGGGAGTGTAGATGAGCAGTTCTTC
CASSWTSGSVDEQFF
>TRBV2|-|TRBJ2-4|-
TGTGCCAGCAGCCTCCGACCGGGAGACATTCAGTACTTC
CASSLRPGDIQYF
>TRBV20-1|few|TRBJ2-1|TRBD1
TGCAGTGCTAGACAGTGGGGACAGGGGATTAGAGTCAATGAGCAGTTCTTC
CSARQWGQGIRVNEQFF
>TRBV6-2/TRBV6-3|-|TRBJ2-2|-
TGTGCCAGCAGTTCGGGGGTCACAGGTCGCACCGGGGAGCTGTTTTTT
CASSSGVTGRTGELFF
>TRBV7-3|-|TRBJ1-1|-
TGTGCCAGCAGCTCGCTCCAGGGCGCTGAAGCTTTCTTT
CASSSLQGAEAFF
>TRBV7-9|-|TRBJ1-2|-
TGTGCCAGCAGCTTAGCGGCAGGGTGGAATGGCTACACCTTC
CASSLAAGWNGYTF
>TRBV20-1|many|TRBJ1-5|-
TGCAGTGCTAGAGATGTAGGGGGGCTCCCCGGGGGCTTCAATCAGCCCCAGCATTTT
CSARDVGGLPGGFNQPQHF
>TRBV30|few|TRBJ2-1|-
TGTGCCTGGAGTGGGCGGCGGGCCTTTTACAATGAGCAGTTCTTC
CAWSGRRAFYNEQFF
>TRBV5-6|few|TRBJ1-2|-
TGTGCCAGCAGCTTGGCGGGGGTCACGGACTATGGCTACACCTTC
CASSLAGVTDYGYTF
>TRBV7-9|-|TRBJ1-2|TRBD1
TGTGCCAGCAGCTTCCCACCGGGACAGCGAGCTAACTATGGCTACACCTTC
CASSFPPGQRANYGYTF
>TRBV4-1|few|TRBJ1-1|-
TGCGCCAGCAGCCAAGGGGTAGGGAGCACTGAAGCTTTCTTT
CASSQGVGSTEAFF
>TRBV20-1|-|TRBJ1-1|TRBD1
TGCAGTGCAGCGACAGGGACAAACACTGAAGCTTTCTTT
CSAATGTNTEAFF
>TRBV6-4|-|TRBJ2-7|TRBD2
TGTGCCAGAGAGGTGGAGCGGGAGCCAAAGGAGCAGTACTTC
CAREVEREPKEQYF
>TRBV14|few|TRBJ1-2|TRBD1
TGTGCCAGCAGCCAGACAGGGGCGGCGGATGGCTACACCTTC
CASSQTGAADGYTF
>TRBV7-9|few|TRBJ2-7|-
TGTGCCAGCAGCTCCACGACAGACTACGAGCAGTACTTC
CASSSTTDYEQYF
>TRBV19|few|TRBJ2-2|TRBD1
TGTGCCAGTAGTCCCCCAGGGGGCTCCGGGGAGCTGTTTTTT
CASSPPGGSGELFF
>TRBV29-1|many|TRBJ2-1|TRBD2
TGCAGCGCAGCGGGGGCCGTAAGACCCTCCTACAATGAGCAGTTCTTC
CSAAGAVRPSYNEQFF
>TRBV7-9|-|TRBJ1-1|-
TGTGCCAGCAGCCGTGCACCTGCAGGGGAGCGTTTCTTT
CASSRAPAGERFF
>TRBV6-2/TRBV6-3|few|TRBJ2-1|-
TGTGCCACCCAACCACCGGACACCCGAAATGAGCAGTTCTTC
CATQPPDTRNEQFF
>TRBV29-1|-|TRBJ2-3|TRBD1
TGCAGCGGGGAGGGGGACAGGGGGCCAGTTGCAGATACGCAGTATTTT
CSGEGDRGPVADTQYF
>TRBV6-1|few|TRBJ2-7|TRBD2
TGTGCCAGCAGTGAAGAGGTAGCGGGAGGCTACGAGCAGTACTTC
CASSEEVAGGYEQYF
>TRBV29-1|-|TRBJ1-1|-
TGCAGCGTTGTCGGGGGCATGAACACTGAAGCTTTCTTT
CSVVGGMNTEAFF
>TRBV9|-|TRBJ2-7|TRBD1
TGTGCCAGCAGCCAGGGACAGGAGGCCTACGAGCAGTACTTC
CASSQGQEAYEQYF
>TRBV20-1|-|TRBJ1-2|-
TGCAGTGCTAGAGATCGCCGGCAGGAAACTAACTATGGCTACACCTTC
CSARDRRQETNYGYTF
>TRBV29-1|few|TRBJ2-1|TRBD1
TGCAGCGTCTCTGGGACAGTCTCCTACAATGAGCAGTTCTTC
CSVSGTVSYNEQFF
>TRBV3-1|-|TRBJ2-7|-
TGTGCCAGCAGCCAAGGGTGGGGGCCGCTCGACGAGCAGTACTTC
CASSQGWGPLDEQYF